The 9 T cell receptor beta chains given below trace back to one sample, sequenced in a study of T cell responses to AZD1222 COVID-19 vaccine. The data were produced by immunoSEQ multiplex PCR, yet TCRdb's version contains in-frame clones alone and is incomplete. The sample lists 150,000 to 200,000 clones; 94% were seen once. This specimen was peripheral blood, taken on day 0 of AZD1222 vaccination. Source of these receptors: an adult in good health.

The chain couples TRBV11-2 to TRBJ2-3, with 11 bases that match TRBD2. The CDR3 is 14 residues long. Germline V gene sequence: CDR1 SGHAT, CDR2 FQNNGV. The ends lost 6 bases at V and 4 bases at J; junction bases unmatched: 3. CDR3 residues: CASRLAGAADTQYF. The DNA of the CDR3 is TGTGCCAGCAGACTAGCGGGAGCCGCAGATACGCAGTATTTT.

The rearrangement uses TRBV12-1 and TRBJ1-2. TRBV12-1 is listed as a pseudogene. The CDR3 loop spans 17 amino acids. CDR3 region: CASSFSGGTERIYGYTF. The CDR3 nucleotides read TGTGCCAGCAGCTTCTCAGGAGGTACAGAAAGAATCTATGGCTACACCTTC.

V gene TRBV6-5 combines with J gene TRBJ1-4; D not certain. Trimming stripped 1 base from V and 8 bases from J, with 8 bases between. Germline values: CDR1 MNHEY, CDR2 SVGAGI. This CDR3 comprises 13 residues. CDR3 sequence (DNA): TGTGCCAGCAGTTACTTGGGTCGCGAAAAACTGTTTTTT. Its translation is CASSYLGREKLFF.

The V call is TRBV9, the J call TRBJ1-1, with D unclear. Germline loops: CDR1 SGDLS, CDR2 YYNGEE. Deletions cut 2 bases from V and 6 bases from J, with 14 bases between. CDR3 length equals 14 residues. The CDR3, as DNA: TGTGCCAGCAGCGTGGCAGACCGGACCCCTGAAGCTTTCTTT. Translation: CASSVADRTPEAFF.

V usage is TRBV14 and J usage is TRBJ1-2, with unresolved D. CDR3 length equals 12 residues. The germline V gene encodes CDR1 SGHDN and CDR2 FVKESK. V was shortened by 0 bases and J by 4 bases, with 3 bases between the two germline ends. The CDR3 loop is CASSQDSYGYTF. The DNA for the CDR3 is TGTGCCAGCAGCCAAGACAGCTATGGCTACACCTTC.

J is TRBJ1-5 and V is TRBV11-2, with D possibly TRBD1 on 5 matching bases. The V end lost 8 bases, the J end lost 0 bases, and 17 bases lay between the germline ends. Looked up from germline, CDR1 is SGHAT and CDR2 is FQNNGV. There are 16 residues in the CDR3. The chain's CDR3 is CASLLVWGGSNQPQHF. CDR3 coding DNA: TGTGCCAGCCTGTTAGTCTGGGGCGGTAGCAATCAGCCCCAGCATTTT.

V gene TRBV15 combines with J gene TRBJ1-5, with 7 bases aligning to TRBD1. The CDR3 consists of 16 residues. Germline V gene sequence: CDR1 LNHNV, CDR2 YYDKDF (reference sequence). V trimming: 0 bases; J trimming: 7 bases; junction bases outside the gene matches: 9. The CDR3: CATSRDLGDSAQPQHF. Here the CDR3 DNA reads TGTGCCACCAGCAGAGATTTGGGGGACAGTGCCCAGCCCCAGCATTTT.

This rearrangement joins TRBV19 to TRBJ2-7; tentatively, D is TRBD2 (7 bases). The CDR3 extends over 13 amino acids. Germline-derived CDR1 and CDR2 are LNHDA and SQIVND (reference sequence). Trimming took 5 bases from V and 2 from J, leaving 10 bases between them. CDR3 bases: TGTGCCAGTAGTCCGGGGGGCACCTACGAGCAGTACTTC. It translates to CASSPGGTYEQYF.

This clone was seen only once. The CDR3 here is CASSLNGNEQFF. The CDR3 DNA reads TGTGCCAGCAGCCTTAACGGGAATGAGCAGTTCTTC. The V gene is TRBV7-3, the J gene TRBJ2-1; the D is unclear. CDR1 SGHTA and CDR2 FQGTGA come from the germline V gene. The CDR3 totals 12 residues. Trimming pared 5 bases from V and 7 bases from J, leaving 9 bases between.